What follows are 9 T cell receptor beta chains derived from one specimen sequenced in a study of cytomegalovirus exposure and HLA in healthy donors. It was with 60 Vbeta and 13 Jbeta primers that the PCR ran. Produced via immunoSEQ multiplex PCR; TCRdb's table is partial and in-frame only. The data hold about 98,000 clones, with over 70% observed a single time. Sequenced input: PBMCs. The receptors were sampled from a man aged 18 to 30 in good health and CMV-seropositive.

In its sample, this clone was seen a few times. This chain joins TRBV5-1 and TRBJ1-1, with D maybe TRBD1 (5 bases). The length of the CDR3 is 13 residues. The V and J ends lost 7 bases and 4 bases respectively, with 14 bases between them. Germline V gene data show CDR1 as SGHRS and CDR2 as YFSETQ. This CDR3 reads CASRPQAGTEAFF. The CDR3, as DNA: TGCGCCAGCCGCCCACAGGCTGGCACTGAAGCTTTCTTT.

J is TRBJ2-5 and V is TRBV7-7; the match to TRBD1 covers 10 bases. The CDR3 totals 17 residues. Germline V gene sequence: CDR1 SSHAT, CDR2 FNYEAQ (reference sequence). The trim removed 3 bases at V and 7 bases at J, leaving 14 bases unmatched. This chain's CDR3 is CASSFADRGAPGGTQYF. The CDR3 DNA is TGTGCCAGCAGCTTTGCGGACAGGGGGGCCCCCGGGGGGACCCAGTACTTC.

This chain links TRBV28 with TRBJ1-4; D perhaps matches TRBD1 (5 bases). CDR1 is MDHEN and CDR2 is SYDVKM in the germline V gene. This CDR3 has 13 residues. The ends were cut back, 7 bases at V and 3 bases at J, with 9 bases in the middle. The CDR3 reads CASKGSANEKLFF. CDR3 coding DNA: TGTGCCAGCAAGGGGTCGGCTAATGAAAAACTGTTTTTT.

The table lists this clone with a few counts. The rearrangement links TRBV6-5 to TRBJ1-5; the D is unclear. V was pared by 6 bases and J by 1 base, with 7 bases between. Germline CDR1 and CDR2: MNHEY and SVGAGI. The CDR3 runs to 13 residues. The CDR3 region is CASSPQSNQPQHF. DNA for the CDR3: TGTGCCAGCAGCCCACAGAGCAATCAGCCCCAGCATTTT.

V usage is TRBV18 and J usage is TRBJ2-5, with a tentative D call TRBD1 (6 bases). Germline V gene data show CDR1 as KGHSH and CDR2 as LQKENI. This CDR3 has 13 amino acids. Trimming removed 6 bases from V and 4 bases from J, with 12 bases in between. The CDR3 sequence: CASSQGQRETQYF. DNA of the CDR3: TGTGCCAGCTCTCAAGGACAGCGAGAGACCCAGTACTTC.

This chain uses TRBV30 with TRBJ1-2, with D possibly being TRBD1 (6 bases). The CDR3 extends over 16 amino acids. The germline CDR1 and CDR2 sequences are GTSNPN and SVGIG (reference sequence). V was pared by 0 bases and J by 0 bases, with 14 bases between. The CDR3 DNA is TGTGCCTGGAGTGTCCTACAGGGACGAGCTAACTATGGCTACACCTTC. Encoded protein: CAWSVLQGRANYGYTF.

The rearrangement uses TRBV2 and TRBJ1-2, with 8 bases fitting TRBD1. The CDR3 spans 11 residues. V lost 8 bases to trimming and J lost 8 bases; unmatched junction nucleotides: 4. Germline CDR1 and CDR2: SNHLY and FYNNEI. CDR3 sequence (DNA): TGTGCCAGCCAGGGGGCTTGGGGCTACACCTTC. Protein product: CASQGAWGYTF.

Sample share makes this clone medium-sized. The rearrangement joins TRBV21-1 to TRBJ2-7; the table's D call, TRBD1, has no DNA check behind it. TRBV21-1 corresponds to a pseudogene. The CDR3 contains 13 residues. As DNA, the CDR3 is TGTGCCAGCACCCGGGACAGGGGAGACGAGCAGTACTTC. Its protein product is CASTRDRGDEQYF.

The V gene is TRBV5-1, the J gene TRBJ2-7, with 10 nucleotides matching TRBD1. Germline CDR1 SGHRS, CDR2 YFSETQ. The V gene end was trimmed by 4 bases and the J gene end by 4 bases; junction bases not matched to a gene: 14. This CDR3 has 17 residues. CDR3 in DNA: TGCGCCAGCAGCCTAGGGACAGGGGTTAACCTAAAATACGAGCAGTACTTC. It translates to CASSLGTGVNLKYEQYF. The whole variable domain, filled in from reference TRBV5-1 and TRBJ2-7, reads KAGVTQTPRYLIKTRGQQVTLSCSPISGHRSVSWYQQTPGQGLQFLFEYFSETQRNKGNFPGRFSGRQFSNSRSEMNVSTLELGDSALYLCASSLGTGVNLKYEQYFGPGTRLTVT.